This T cell receptor (beta chain) emerged from a study of blood T cell repertoires in COVID-19. In the original workflow: The authors estimated nucleated cell counts from reference gene primer amplification. Only in-frame clones appear in the TCRdb table, and some are missing; sequencing was by immunoSEQ multiplex PCR. V and J calls and clone size are given by that table; D and trimming were obtained from the DNA. The sample consists of tens of thousands of clones, 82% of them appearing once. V was trimmed by 2 bases and J by 10 bases, leaving 17 bases between them. In germline, CDR1 is MNHNY, CDR2 SVGAGI (reference sequence). This CDR3 contains 14 residues.

The material sequenced was peripheral blood. The sequence was obtained from an elderly man with active or convalescent COVID-19. The chain couples TRBV6-6 to TRBJ1-1; possibly TRBD1 for D (5 bases). CDR3 amino acids: CASSYTRDSRGAFF. CDR3 DNA: TGTGCCAGCAGTTACACCCGGGACTCTAGGGGAGCTTTCTTT.